The T cell receptor (beta chain) under discussion was sequenced for a study of blood T cell repertoires in COVID-19 (TCRdb year 2020). A note on the overall study: Samples from collaborators originated in the United States, Italy and Spain and spanned both the acute and convalescent phases of COVID-19. The prospective study material was composed of cDNA or gDNA derived from T cells, B-cell-depleted T cells, or PBMCs. Subjects who had been exposed to COVID-19, were actively infected with it, or had recovered from it provided the deeply sampled blood TCRbeta repertoires that made up the dataset. The repertoires were made available in a free public database intended to serve as a resource for research on the immune response to SARS-CoV-2. Samples were obtained from the ongoing ImmuneRACE study (first 160 participants) and from 1,000 to 1,500 subjects provided by 6 global collaborators. A de-identified subject ID, COVID-19 status, age in years and sex were almost always included in the sample metadata. Where HLA class I and class II types were available, the types were taken from metadata supplied by the sample provider, not from assay-based typing.

The paper's findings and limits, for the study overall: The amount of clinical and demographic metadata varied by source and participant and was provided uncurated.

About this clone: Its cognate antigen has yet to be identified. No clone much larger than this one lies a single base away; base qualities are absent.

Whole blood was collected in K2EDTA tubes by collaborating institutions according to the institutions' own protocols. Collaborator samples were shipped for TCRbeta analysis as frozen whole blood, isolated PBMCs, or DNA extracted from either sample type. The immunoSEQ Assay, a bias-controlled multiplex PCR, was used to amplify TCRbeta CDR3 regions from genomic DNA. From the authors' description of their analysis: Nucleated cell counts per sample were estimated from amplification of reference gene primers within the assay. To quantify the absolute abundance of each unique TCRbeta CDR3 rearrangement, sequence reads were collapsed and filtered. For each sample, productive Simpson clonality was calculated by taking the square root of Simpson's diversity index across productive rearrangements. Drawn from immuneACCESS, this table holds only the in-frame rearrangements with V and J called that TCRdb kept. Clones are partly lost; checked studies trace under half to an unresolved V gene and leave the rest unexplained. The V and J calls and clone size are taken from that table; D and trimming were inferred from the DNA. The sample table shows 80,000 to 100,000 clones, and approximately 79% are seen once. The ten most abundant clones make up approximately 11% of the sample.

Measured from the cysteine to the phenylalanine, the CDR3 is 15 residues long. Only CDR3 DNA is held: 45 bases, read in frame from base 1. V is pared back by 0 bases and J by 0 bases, with 8 bases lying between the germline termini. CDR1 SGHNT and CDR2 YYREEE are derived from the germline V gene (reference sequence). The material sequenced was peripheral blood. The chain is made from TRBV5-4 and TRBJ2-3; possibly the D gene is TRBD2, per 6 matching bases. The sequence came from a man aged 70-80 years with active or convalescent COVID-19. The CDR3 is CASSLAGDSTDTQYF. The DNA sequence is TGTGCCAGCAGCTTGGCGGGGGACAGCACAGATACGCAGTATTTT.